These 29 T cell receptor beta chains came from one sample sequenced in a study of blood T cell repertoires in COVID-19. Clones were sequenced by immunoSEQ multiplex PCR, and TCRdb holds only the in-frame ones, with some missing. The data show a few hundred thousand clones, with around 81% seen just once and approximately 14% held by the top ten. Sequencing was carried out using peripheral blood. The receptors were gathered from a person aged 65 to 85 with COVID-19, enrolled during active disease.

The chain uses TRBV5-1 and TRBJ1-1; D is uncertain. CDR1 is SGHRS, CDR2 YFSETQ, per germline. CDR3 length: 14 residues. V was clipped by 0 bases and J by 2 bases, with 8 bases between them. The CDR3 bases are TGCGCCAGCAGCTTGGATGCGGCCAACACTGAAGCTTTCTTT. Translated: CASSLDAANTEAFF.

The chain joins TRBV6-2 or TRBV6-3 to TRBJ1-2; D is unclear. Trimming took off 0 bases at V and 7 bases at J, with 9 bases between the two ends. The CDR3 consists of 13 residues. Looked up from germline, CDR1 is MNHEY and CDR2 is SVGEGT. DNA of the CDR3: TGTGCCAGCAGTTACTCTGAGGGCCTTGGCTACACCTTC. Protein: CASSYSEGLGYTF.

This chain connects TRBV6-2 or TRBV6-3 to TRBJ1-5; unclear D gene. Trimming shortened V by 5 bases and J by 5 bases, and 16 bases separated the two germline ends. The CDR3 has 15 residues. The germline V gene has CDR1 MNHEY and CDR2 SVGEGT. CDR3 loop: CASSTHWSADQPQHF. In DNA, the CDR3 is TGTGCCAGCAGTACCCACTGGTCTGCGGATCAGCCCCAGCATTTT.

J is TRBJ1-3 and V is TRBV18; 8 bases agree with TRBD1. Germline trimming cut 3 bases from V and 1 base from J; bases unmatched to any gene: 14. The CDR3 loop spans 19 amino acids. Germline V gene sequence: CDR1 KGHSH, CDR2 LQKENI. DNA of the CDR3: TGTGCCAGCTCACCCAAGACCGGGACAGGTCATAATTCTGGAAACACCATATATTTT. It encodes CASSPKTGTGHNSGNTIYF.

This clone was seen a single time. This rearrangement joins TRBV29-1 to TRBJ2-1, with TRBD2 identical over 8 bases. This CDR3 is built from 14 residues. The J segment lost 5 bases and the V segment lost 6 bases, leaving 9 bases of the junction unmatched. Germline-derived CDR1 and CDR2 are SQVTM and ANQGSEA. The CDR3 spells CSVDPSAGDNEQFF. The DNA of the CDR3 is TGCAGCGTCGACCCTTCAGCGGGGGACAATGAGCAGTTCTTC.

The chain is built from TRBV14 and TRBJ1-2, with D uncertain. This CDR3 is built from 15 residues. Germline CDR1 is SGHDN and CDR2 is FVKESK. V was cut by 0 bases and J by 8 bases, with 16 bases left in between. The CDR3, as DNA: TGTGCCAGCAGCCAAGAAAGTGGAGTTTATTCGGGCTACACCTTC. Residues: CASSQESGVYSGYTF. Combining the CDR3 with reference TRBV14 and TRBJ1-2 gives the whole variable domain EAGVTQFPSHSVIEKGQTVTLRCDPISGHDNLYWYRRVMGKEIKFLLHFVKESKQDESGMPNNRFLAERTGGTYSTLKVQPAELEDSGVYFCASSQESGVYSGYTFGSGTRLTVV.

The rearrangement links TRBV11-1 to TRBJ2-3; maybe TRBD2 (6 bases). CDR1 and CDR2 from the germline V gene are SGHAT and FQDESV (reference sequence). Trimming removed 3 bases from V and 2 bases from J, with 12 bases in between. The CDR3 has 15 residues. The DNA for the CDR3 is TGTGCCAGCAGCTTTAAGGCGGGACCCACAGATACGCAGTATTTT. This codes for CASSFKAGPTDTQYF.

The rearrangement uses TRBV2 and TRBJ2-1; TRBD1 aligns across 8 bases. The germline V gene encodes CDR1 SNHLY and CDR2 FYNNEI. CDR3 length: 19 amino acids. V was pared by 6 bases and J by 2 bases, with 18 bases of the junction left unmatched. In nucleotides, the CDR3 is TGTGCCAGCAGCCACCGGGACAGGACGGAATATCGTACCTACAATGAGCAGTTCTTC. Protein: CASSHRDRTEYRTYNEQFF.

CDR3 in amino acids: CASSRGPNEQFF. CDR3 nucleotide sequence: TGTGCCAGCAGCCGTGGCCCCAATGAGCAGTTCTTC. This chain uses TRBV7-3 with TRBJ2-1; D is undetermined. Deletions cut 5 bases from V and 6 bases from J, with 8 bases between. CDR3 length: 12 amino acids. In germline, CDR1 is SGHTA, CDR2 FQGTGA.

The V and J genes are TRBV5-1 and TRBJ1-4; a possible D gene is TRBD1 (6 bases). CDR1 SGHRS and CDR2 YFSETQ come from the germline V gene. The V and J ends lost 4 bases and 2 bases respectively, with 21 bases between them. CDR3 length: 18 residues. CDR3: CASSGTTGSAVTNEKLFF. The CDR3 nucleotides read TGCGCCAGCAGCGGAACCACAGGGAGCGCGGTGACTAATGAAAAACTGTTTTTT.

This clone was detected only once. The chain couples TRBV6-2 or TRBV6-3 to TRBJ2-3, with a tentative D call TRBD1 (5 bases). Trimming pared 6 bases from V and 4 bases from J, leaving 32 bases between. The CDR3 totals 20 residues. Germline CDR1 is MNHEY and CDR2 is SVGEGT. CDR3 DNA: TGTGCCAGCAGCCCCCGAAGGGGTGCCCTAGGTGGAGTTTATGCAGATACGCAGTATTTT. This translates into CASSPRRGALGGVYADTQYF.

CDR3 residues: CASRTGTSGGFDTQYF. Written as DNA, the CDR3 is TGCGCCAGCAGAACCGGGACTAGCGGGGGGTTTGATACGCAGTATTTT. The V gene is TRBV5-1, the J gene TRBJ2-3, with 15 bases aligning to TRBD2. Unmatched junction bases numbered 7, after V lost 5 bases and J lost 6 bases. This CDR3 is 16 amino acids long. Germline V CDR1 and CDR2: SGHRS, YFSETQ.

The chain employs TRBV7-2 and TRBJ2-3; 8 nucleotides line up with TRBD2. Per the germline V gene, CDR1 is SGHTA and CDR2 is FQGNSA. V was pared by 6 bases and J by 2 bases, with 7 bases of the junction left unmatched. This CDR3 spans 15 amino acids. CDR3 loop: CASRARGGLTDTQYF. The DNA of the CDR3 is TGTGCCAGCAGGGCTCGGGGGGGTCTCACAGATACGCAGTATTTT.

This chain uses TRBV7-9 with TRBJ1-2; D is possibly TRBD1 (5 bases). V was cut by 5 bases and J by 3 bases, with 19 bases left in between. The CDR3 sequence is 16 residues long. CDR1 is SEHNR and CDR2 is FQNEAQ in the germline V gene (reference sequence). The CDR3 protein is CASSRKLGPGDYGYTF. CDR3 DNA: TGTGCCAGCAGCCGAAAGTTGGGGCCTGGGGACTATGGCTACACCTTC.

The rearrangement links TRBV27 to TRBJ2-7; perhaps TRBD1 as D (5 bases). V lost 8 bases and J 4 bases, leaving 18 bases between the germline ends. CDR1 is MNHEY, CDR2 SMNVEV, per germline (reference sequence). CDR3 length: 14 residues. CDR3 loop: CASAPSAPGYEQYF. The CDR3 DNA sequence: TGTGCCAGCGCCCCATCTGCCCCAGGGTACGAGCAGTACTTC.

The V and J genes are TRBV29-1 and TRBJ2-1; 7 bases align to TRBD2. The CDR3 consists of 14 residues. Germline CDR1 reads SQVTM; CDR2 reads ANQGSEA. Trimming cost V 4 bases and J 5 bases; bases outside gene matches: 8. The DNA for the CDR3 is TGCAGCGTTGGCCCCGGGACTAACCACAATGAGCAGTTCTTC. Protein: CSVGPGTNHNEQFF.

The chain employs TRBV5-4 and TRBJ2-5; 11 bases map to TRBD2. The CDR3 is 17 residues long. CDR1 is SGHNT, CDR2 YYREEE, per germline (reference sequence). The trim removed 1 base at V and 4 bases at J, leaving 9 bases unmatched. CDR3 nucleotides: TGTGCCAGCAGCTTGAATATAGCGGGAGGGCCAAGAGAGACCCAGTACTTC. Translation: CASSLNIAGGPRETQYF.

This clone showed up just once. This chain joins TRBV15 and TRBJ1-3, with 9 bases aligning to TRBD1. The junction had 9 bases not matched to a gene; V was cut back by 5 bases and J by 4 bases. The CDR3 contains 16 residues. Looked up from germline, CDR1 is LNHNV and CDR2 is YYDKDF (reference sequence). The chain's CDR3 is CATSGLGQGAGNTIYF. Written as DNA, the CDR3 is TGTGCCACCAGCGGCCTGGGACAGGGAGCCGGAAACACCATATATTTT.

The chain uses TRBV7-2 and TRBJ1-2; 10 bases fit TRBD1. J was trimmed by 5 bases and V by 4 bases; bases with no gene match: 1. This CDR3 has 13 amino acids. Per the germline V gene, CDR1 is SGHTA and CDR2 is FQGNSA. The CDR3 DNA reads as TGTGCCAGCAGCTCGGACAGGGGGTATGGCTACACCTTC. It specifies CASSSDRGYGYTF. Variable domain in full (rest from reference TRBV7-2 and TRBJ1-2): GAGVSQSPSNKVTEKGKDVELRCDPISGHTALYWYRQSLGQGLEFLIYFQGNSAPDKSGLPSDRFSAERTGGSVSTLTIQRTQQEDSAVYLCASSSDRGYGYTFGSGTRLTVV.

The chain couples TRBV7-2 to TRBJ1-1, with D tentatively TRBD1 (5 bases). The length of the CDR3 is 16 residues. Germline CDR1 reads SGHTA; CDR2 reads FQGNSA. V was clipped by 3 bases and J by 1 base, with 15 bases between them. The CDR3 here is CASSFQGMGRNTEAFF. DNA for the CDR3: TGTGCCAGCAGCTTCCAGGGTATGGGAAGGAACACTGAAGCTTTCTTT.

The V and J genes are TRBV25-1 and TRBJ2-6; D gene uncertain. Per germline, CDR1 MGHDK and CDR2 SYGVNS. V was cut by 3 bases and J by 0 bases, with 12 bases left in between. The CDR3 is 17 residues long. The CDR3 sequence: CASSEGQENSGANVLTF. CDR3 DNA: TGTGCCAGCAGTGAGGGCCAAGAGAACTCTGGGGCCAACGTCCTGACTTTC.

The chain employs TRBV27 and TRBJ2-2; D remains unclear. The CDR3 covers 15 residues. Trimming stripped 0 bases from V and 6 bases from J, with 11 bases between. Germline CDR1 reads MNHEY; CDR2 reads SMNVEV (reference sequence). The CDR3 sequence is CASSLSSLNAGELFF. The CDR3 DNA reads as TGTGCCAGCAGTTTATCGAGCCTAAACGCCGGGGAGCTGTTTTTT.

This clone occurred a few times. The chain has TRBV27 and TRBJ2-7, with D perhaps matching TRBD2 (7 bases). CDR3 length equals 14 residues. The V gene's germline CDR1 is MNHEY and CDR2 SMNVEV (reference sequence). V was pared by 0 bases and J by 7 bases, with 13 bases between. CDR3 DNA sequence: TGTGCCAGCAGTTTATCACGGGGGGCGAGGGAGCAGTACTTC. Translated, it gives CASSLSRGAREQYF.

CDR3 sequence reads: CASSLVSGRNTGELFF. CDR3 nucleotide sequence: TGTGCCAGCAGCTTAGTTAGCGGGAGAAACACCGGGGAGCTGTTTTTT. The chain is built from TRBV7-2 and TRBJ2-2, with 9 bases lining up with TRBD2. CDR1 and CDR2 (germline): SGHTA, FQGNSA. Trimming cost V 1 base and J 2 bases; bases outside gene matches: 2. The CDR3 consists of 16 residues.

The V call is TRBV18, the J call TRBJ1-5; TRBD1 is a possible D gene (5 bases). This CDR3 is built from 13 residues. The germline V gene encodes CDR1 KGHSH and CDR2 LQKENI. The ends were cut back, 5 bases at V and 5 bases at J, with 10 bases in the middle. The CDR3 nucleotides read TGTGCCAGCTCATCGCCACAGGATCAGCCCCAGCATTTT. This encodes CASSSPQDQPQHF.

This chain joins TRBV28 and TRBJ2-7, with 8 bases aligning to TRBD2. The CDR3 sequence is 13 residues long. J gave up 4 bases and V 7 bases, and 6 bases lay outside the gene matches. The germline V gene has CDR1 MDHEN and CDR2 SYDVKM. DNA of the CDR3: TGTGCCAGCACCGGGACTAGTTGGTACGAGCAGTACTTC. Translation gives CASTGTSWYEQYF.

The CDR3 DNA reads TGTGCCAGCAGCTTACTCGGAGAGACCCAGTACTTC. Translation: CASSLLGETQYF. This sequence joins TRBV11-2 and TRBJ2-5; D gene unclear. This CDR3 has 12 amino acids. The V gene's germline CDR1 is SGHAT and CDR2 FQNNGV. Trimming stripped 2 bases from V and 4 bases from J, with 5 bases between.

This chain links TRBV6-5 with TRBJ2-4; D is uncertain. Trimming took 4 bases from V and 3 from J, leaving 7 bases between them. This CDR3 has 13 amino acids. Germline CDR1 is MNHEY and CDR2 is SVGAGI. The CDR3 DNA follows: TGTGCCAGCAGTTCAGAGGACAAAAACATTCAGTACTTC. Translating gives CASSSEDKNIQYF.

The V call is TRBV30, the J call TRBJ2-4; TRBD1 agrees at 9 bases. Looked up from germline, CDR1 is GTSNPN and CDR2 is SVGIG (reference sequence). The CDR3 length is 14 residues. V was pared by 2 bases and J by 3 bases, with 2 bases of the junction left unmatched. The CDR3 region has the DNA TGTGCCTGGAGTTTGACAGGGGGCAAAAACATTCAGTACTTC. Translation gives CAWSLTGGKNIQYF.